The 16 T cell receptor beta chains presented below share a single source sample, sequenced in a study of Ad26.COV2.S vaccination and SARS-CoV-2 variants (dated by TCRdb to the early 2020s). Interpreted using the paper, the time point label stands for: individuals recovered from natural SARS-CoV-2 infection. Libraries were prepared through the immunoSEQ multiplex PCR assay. TCRdb took this table from immuneACCESS and kept in-frame rearrangements with V and J called. Such tables lack part of the clones; where checked against another copy, unresolved V genes explain under half of the gap, and the rest is unexplained. Present in this sample are roughly 100,000 clones, around 82% of which were seen just once. The ten top clones hold roughly 17% of the sample. The starting material was peripheral blood, obtained after recovery from COVID-19. These receptors were collected from a human donor who had recovered from COVID-19.

The gene calls are TRBV27 and TRBJ2-2, with D unresolved. Deletions cut 5 bases from V and 7 bases from J, with 17 bases between. Per the germline V gene, CDR1 is MNHEY and CDR2 is SMNVEV (reference sequence). CDR3 size: 15 residues. In DNA, the CDR3 is TGTGCCAGCAGTCCCGGGCCGGACCGCGGCGGGGAGCTGTTTTTT. It codes for CASSPGPDRGGELFF.

This sequence joins TRBV4-1 and TRBJ2-5; D unclear. CDR1 and CDR2 from the germline V gene are MGHRA and YSYEKL. Trimming cost V 2 bases and J 5 bases, with 21 bases left between them. The CDR3 extends over 17 amino acids. The CDR3 loop reads CASSQTGVWSTSETQYF. The CDR3 region has the DNA TGCGCCAGCAGCCAAACGGGTGTGTGGTCAACCTCCGAGACCCAGTACTTC.

The V and J genes are TRBV11-2 and TRBJ2-7; 8 bases line up with TRBD2. Germline CDR1 reads SGHAT; CDR2 reads FQNNGV. The CDR3 totals 18 residues. V dropped 5 bases and J dropped 0; count of bases not matched to a gene: 15. The chain's CDR3 is CASSQGSAGGLSSYEQYF. The CDR3 DNA follows: TGTGCCAGCAGCCAGGGGTCGGCGGGGGGCCTAAGCTCCTACGAGCAGTACTTC.

This clone is a singleton in its sample. The chain is built from TRBV5-6 and TRBJ2-3, with TRBD2 matching over 8 bases. The CDR3 consists of 17 residues. Unmatched junction bases numbered 13, after V lost 4 bases and J lost 3 bases. Germline loops: CDR1 SGHDT, CDR2 YYEEEE. The CDR3 bases are TGTGCCAGCAGCCGTAAACCGGGACTAGGGGCTACAGATACGCAGTATTTT. Its protein is CASSRKPGLGATDTQYF.

The chain employs TRBV2 and TRBJ2-2; the D gene is possibly TRBD2 (6 bases). The length of the CDR3 is 11 residues. Deletions cut 8 bases from V and 8 bases from J, with 9 bases between. Looked up from germline, CDR1 is SNHLY and CDR2 is FYNNEI. The CDR3 DNA reads TGTGCCAGCGGCGGGGTAGGGGAGCTGTTTTTT. Its protein is CASGGVGELFF.

The CDR3 coding sequence is TGTGCCAGCAGTTCCGGGGAGCGTTCCAGCACAGATACGCAGTATTTT. Translating it yields CASSSGERSSTDTQYF. This sequence joins TRBV27 and TRBJ2-3; a possible D gene is TRBD2 (5 bases). Germline CDR1 reads MNHEY; CDR2 reads SMNVEV (reference sequence). CDR3 length: 16 amino acids. Trimming removed 4 bases at V and 0 bases at J, with 14 bases between.

This chain joins TRBV5-5 and TRBJ1-1, with D tentatively TRBD1 (5 bases). V was trimmed by 0 bases and J by 9 bases, leaving 18 bases between them. CDR3 size: 15 residues. Looked up from germline, CDR1 is SGHKS and CDR2 is YYEKEE (reference sequence). The CDR3 here is CASSLVVGADEKAFF. CDR3 DNA sequence: TGTGCCAGCAGCTTGGTGGTCGGGGCTGACGAGAAAGCTTTCTTT. Using reference TRBV5-5 and TRBJ1-1 for the parts outside the CDR3, the full variable domain is DAGVTQSPTHLIKTRGQQVTLRCSPISGHKSVSWYQQVLGQGPQFIFQYYEKEERGRGNFPDRFSARQFPNYSSELNVNALLLGDSALYLCASSLVVGADEKAFFGQGTRLTVV.

V gene TRBV16 combines with J gene TRBJ1-6, with 8 bases fitting TRBD1. The J segment lost 10 bases and the V segment lost 2 bases, leaving 1 base of the junction unmatched. The CDR3 consists of 13 residues. CDR1 is KGHSY and CDR2 is FQNENV in the germline V gene. CDR3 sequence (DNA): TGTGCCAGCAGCCAAGGACAGGGATCACCCCTCCACTTT. It is translated as CASSQGQGSPLHF.

CDR3 in amino acids: CASSPPRDSSSYNEQFF. Written as DNA, the CDR3 is TGTGCCAGCTCACCACCGAGGGACAGCAGCTCCTACAATGAGCAGTTCTTC. This chain joins TRBV18 and TRBJ2-1, with 7 nucleotides matching TRBD1. V shed 0 bases, J shed 0 bases, and the junction held 5 bases outside the gene matches. This CDR3 has 17 residues. Germline V gives CDR1 KGHSH, CDR2 LQKENI.

In its sample, this clone was seen once. The chain has TRBV5-4 and TRBJ2-6, with D unresolved. Germline loops: CDR1 SGHNT, CDR2 YYREEE (reference sequence). The V and J ends lost 4 bases and 2 bases respectively, with 7 bases between them. The CDR3 sequence is 14 residues long. The CDR3 loop reads CASSQETGANVLTF. In DNA, the CDR3 is TGTGCCAGCAGCCAAGAAACTGGGGCCAACGTCCTGACTTTC. Full variable domain (remainder filled in from reference TRBV5-4 and TRBJ2-6): ETGVTQSPTHLIKTRGQQVTLRCSSQSGHNTVSWYQQALGQGPQFIFQYYREEENGRGNFPPRFSGLQFPNYSSELNVNALELDDSALYLCASSQETGANVLTFGAGSRLTVL.

The gene calls are TRBV7-9 and TRBJ1-4; the D is unclear. The CDR3 length is 13 residues. V shed 5 bases and J shed 8 bases, with 12 bases lying between them. From germline, CDR1 is SEHNR and CDR2 FQNEAQ (reference sequence). The DNA for the CDR3 is TGTGCCAGCAGCCTATCCCCCCACGAAAAACTGTTTTTT. Its protein product is CASSLSPHEKLFF.

The CDR3 sequence is CASSEPLNTEAFF. In nucleotides, the CDR3 is TGTGCCAGCAGTGAGCCTTTGAACACTGAAGCTTTCTTT. The chain links TRBV25-1 to TRBJ1-1; no clear D. The CDR3 consists of 13 residues. Germline CDR1 is MGHDK and CDR2 is SYGVNS. V dropped 3 bases and J dropped 0 bases, with 5 bases sitting between them. Combining the CDR3 with reference TRBV25-1 and TRBJ1-1 gives the whole variable domain EADIYQTPRYLVIGTGKKITLECSQTMGHDKMYWYQQDPGMELHLIHYSYGVNSTEKGDLSSESTVSRIRTEHFPLTLESARPSHTSQYLCASSEPLNTEAFFGQGTRLTVV.

The J gene is TRBJ1-2, the V gene TRBV20-1; tentative D call: TRBD1 (5 bases). This CDR3 has 13 residues. V gave up 3 bases and J gave up 4 bases, with 12 bases separating them. CDR1 is DFQATT, CDR2 SNEGSKA, per germline (reference sequence). The chain's CDR3 is CSASGTYFYGYTF. CDR3 sequence (DNA): TGCAGTGCTAGTGGGACCTATTTCTATGGCTACACCTTC.

The chain couples TRBV7-9 to TRBJ1-6; 7 bases match TRBD1. V shed 6 bases, J shed 9 bases, and the junction held 8 bases outside the gene matches. CDR1 and CDR2 from the germline V gene are SEHNR and FQNEAQ (reference sequence). CDR3 length: 14 amino acids. DNA of the CDR3: TGTGCCAGCAGTTTGAAGACAGGGTCTTCACCCCTCCACTTT. Translation gives CASSLKTGSSPLHF.

V is TRBV27 and J is TRBJ2-2; weak D call: TRBD1 (6 bases). Per the germline V gene, CDR1 is MNHEY and CDR2 is SMNVEV (reference sequence). This CDR3 has 16 residues. Trimming stripped 3 bases from V and 6 bases from J, with 17 bases between. Here the CDR3 DNA reads TGTGCCAGCAGTTTGAGGCCAGGGGCGTTTGCCGGGGAGCTGTTTTTT. Translated: CASSLRPGAFAGELFF.

This chain joins TRBV5-1 and TRBJ1-1; 9 bases agree with TRBD1. V shed 7 bases, J shed 3 bases, and the junction held 13 bases outside the gene matches. CDR1 and CDR2 (germline): SGHRS, YFSETQ. The CDR3 contains 16 residues. The CDR3 region has the DNA TGCGCCAGCGGTCGTGGACAGGGGAGGTACGACACTGAAGCTTTCTTT. Protein product: CASGRGQGRYDTEAFF.